This T cell receptor (beta chain) was sequenced in a study of shared clonotypes between healthy human individuals. Turning to the study itself: Every donor yielded three CD4 naive, three CD4 memory, two CD8 naive and one CD8 memory plate.

Germline V gene sequence: CDR1 SGHTA, CDR2 FQGNSA. Trimming removed 2 bases from V and 3 bases from J, with 8 bases in between. This CDR3 is built from 14 residues. Libraries were prepared by immunoSEQ multiplex PCR; TCRdb keeps only in-frame clonotypes and omits some of them. The repertoire includes around 700,000 clones, roughly 70% of them detected once, and over 1.5% sits in the top ten. Concerning this clone: This specimen includes other DNA sequences encoding the same CDR3.

The TCR originated in a woman in her twenties or thirties in good health. Sequencing was carried out using memory CD4+ T cells sorted from blood. Subset in this sample: CD45RA-negative fraction. The J gene is TRBJ2-1, the V gene TRBV7-2; D gene ambiguous. CDR3 DNA: TGTGCCAGCAGCTTATCTTCTGTCTACAATGAGCAGTTCTTC. Protein product: CASSLSSVYNEQFF.